The 28 T cell receptor beta chains reported below all come from one sample, sequenced in a study of human CD4 T cells and Enterobacteriaceae. Memory CD4+ T cells were sorted as all CD4+ cells except CD45RA+CCR7+CD95- naive cells, over 95% pure. Only in-frame clones appear in the TCRdb table, and some are missing; sequencing was by immunoSEQ multiplex PCR. The sample contains 25,000 to 35,000 clones, approximately 82% of which appear only once. Sequencing was done on a sample of memory CD4+ T cells from blood. Every receptor here comes from a human donor in good health.

The chain couples TRBV18 to TRBJ2-1, with a tentative D call TRBD1 (6 bases). Germline CDR1 reads KGHSH; CDR2 reads LQKENI. Trimming took 3 bases from V and 0 from J, leaving 15 bases between them. The CDR3 runs 17 residues. In nucleotides, the CDR3 is TGTGCCAGCTCACCCCCTCCGGCAGGGGACTCCTACAATGAGCAGTTCTTC. Protein sequence: CASSPPPAGDSYNEQFF.

The rearrangement links TRBV15 to TRBJ2-1; D remains ambiguous. Trimming pared 0 bases from V and 0 bases from J, leaving 6 bases between. The CDR3 extends over 15 amino acids. Per germline, CDR1 LNHNV and CDR2 YYDKDF (reference sequence). The CDR3 here is CATSRDRYSYNEQFF. CDR3 sequence (DNA): TGTGCCACCAGCAGAGATCGGTACTCCTACAATGAGCAGTTCTTC.

The chain is built from TRBV4-1 and TRBJ1-4, with no clear D. V was clipped by 1 base and J by 10 bases, with 7 bases between them. The CDR3 contains 12 residues. CDR1 and CDR2 (germline): MGHRA, YSYEKL. The CDR3 bases are TGCGCCAGCAGCCAAGTGGCGGGAAAACTGTTTTTT. It codes for CASSQVAGKLFF.

CDR3 loop: CASSFGGESTDTQYF. The CDR3 DNA reads as TGTGCCAGCAGCTTCGGGGGCGAGAGCACAGATACGCAGTATTTT. This chain connects TRBV7-2 to TRBJ2-3; D tentatively reads TRBD1 or TRBD2 (6 bases each). This CDR3 has 15 residues. Germline V gives CDR1 SGHTA, CDR2 FQGNSA. Trimming removed 3 bases at V and 0 bases at J, with 10 bases between.

The gene calls are TRBV2 and TRBJ2-7; TRBD1 aligns across 7 bases. Germline V lookup: CDR1 SNHLY, CDR2 FYNNEI. Trimming took 6 bases from V and 2 from J; bases not matched to a gene: 7. The length of the CDR3 is 14 residues. The CDR3 DNA reads as TGTGCCAGCAGGGCCCCCGGGACAGCCTACGAGCAGTACTTC. Translating it yields CASRAPGTAYEQYF.

This chain links TRBV5-1 with TRBJ2-1; TRBD2 aligns across 8 bases. J gave up 0 bases and V 4 bases, and 9 bases lay outside the gene matches. The CDR3 is made up of 17 amino acids. The germline V gene has CDR1 SGHRS and CDR2 YFSETQ. CDR3 region: CASSPHTAGGSYNEQFF. The CDR3 nucleotides read TGCGCCAGCAGCCCACACACGGCGGGGGGCTCCTACAATGAGCAGTTCTTC.

On this clone itself: Relative to the germline gene, one junction end is altered; a read error may explain this. The V call is TRBV11-2, the J call TRBJ2-3; the match to TRBD2 covers 9 bases. CDR1 and CDR2 from the germline V gene are SGHAT and FQNNGV. CDR3 size: 13 residues. The CDR3 coding sequence is TGTGCCAGCAGCCTGACGAGGGCGGGAGGGCCTCTTTTT. Translated: CASSLTRAGGPLF.

The chain employs TRBV6-6 and TRBJ2-3; D is perhaps TRBD1 (6 bases). The CDR3 extends over 15 amino acids. The V gene's germline CDR1 is MNHNY and CDR2 SVGAGI (reference sequence). Trimming removed 7 bases at V and 2 bases at J, with 16 bases between. The chain's CDR3 is CASNVQGSYTDTQYF. The CDR3 DNA reads as TGTGCCAGCAACGTACAGGGATCATACACAGATACGCAGTATTTT.

This chain links TRBV10-2 with TRBJ1-3; 7 bases are shared with TRBD1. This CDR3 comprises 13 residues. Germline CDR1 reads WSHSY; CDR2 reads SAAADI. CDR3 coding DNA: TGCGCGTCCAGCAGGGGGATGGTGGACACCATATATTTT. Its protein product is CASSRGMVDTIYF.

This chain connects TRBV7-2 to TRBJ1-1, with TRBD1 matching 12 bases. CDR3 length equals 14 residues. Germline V gene sequence: CDR1 SGHTA, CDR2 FQGNSA. After removal of 3 bases from V and 6 bases from J, the junction contained 2 bases not matched to a gene. CDR3 sequence (DNA): TGTGCCAGCAGCTTGGGACAGGGGGCTGCTGAAGCTTTCTTT. Translated, it gives CASSLGQGAAEAFF.

The V and J genes are TRBV7-9 and TRBJ1-4; D gene uncertain. The CDR3 contains 12 residues. The V and J ends lost 7 bases and 5 bases respectively, with 8 bases between them. CDR1 is SEHNR and CDR2 is FQNEAQ in the germline V gene (reference sequence). The CDR3 sequence is CASTPSNEKLFF. The CDR3 bases are TGTGCCAGCACCCCCTCAAATGAAAAACTGTTTTTT.

The chain recombines TRBV19 with TRBJ2-1; 9 nucleotides align to TRBD2. CDR3 size: 17 residues. With 5 bases clipped from V and 7 bases from J, the junction kept 15 bases outside the gene matches. Germline CDR1 LNHDA, CDR2 SQIVND (reference sequence). The CDR3 coding sequence is TGTGCCAGTAGTCTAGGTGGTGCAGCGGGAGGATGGAATGAGCAGTTCTTC. Translation: CASSLGGAAGGWNEQFF.

Here the CDR3 reads CASSLAEYEQYF. The CDR3 DNA reads TGTGCCAGCAGCTTGGCTGAGTACGAGCAGTACTTC. V and J are TRBV5-6 and TRBJ2-7; no clear D gene. This CDR3 comprises 12 residues. Trimming cost V 0 bases and J 4 bases, with 5 bases left between them. The V gene's germline CDR1 is SGHDT and CDR2 YYEEEE.

As DNA, the CDR3 is TGTGCCAGCAGTTTGGAAAGAGAGCAGTACTTC. This gives the protein CASSLEREQYF. The chain links TRBV25-1 to TRBJ2-7; D gene unclear. Per the germline V gene, CDR1 is MGHDK and CDR2 is SYGVNS. This CDR3 is 11 amino acids long. V was shortened by 5 bases and J by 7 bases, with 9 bases between the two germline ends.

This clone occurred once. The chain has TRBV28 and TRBJ2-1, with 7 positions matching TRBD1. CDR3 size: 13 residues. V shed 8 bases, J shed 7 bases, and the junction held 8 bases outside the gene matches. CDR1 is MDHEN and CDR2 is SYDVKM in the germline V gene. The CDR3 bases are TGTGCCAGCGGGACAGTGGACCCGAATGAGCAGTTCTTC. It yields the protein CASGTVDPNEQFF.

The chain combines TRBV7-3 with TRBJ2-5; the match to TRBD2 covers 7 bases. The CDR3 contains 13 residues. The germline gives CDR1 SGHTA, CDR2 FQGTGA. Losses at the gene ends were 5 bases for V and 5 bases for J; bases not matched to a gene: 5. The CDR3 nucleotides are TGTGCCAGCAGCCCCCTGGGGGGGGAGACCCAGTACTTC. Translating it yields CASSPLGGETQYF. The full variable domain, rest sourced from reference TRBV7-3 and TRBJ2-5, is GAGVSQTPSNKVTEKGKYVELRCDPISGHTALYWYRQSLGQGPEFLIYFQGTGAADDSGLPNDRFFAVRPEGSVSTLKIQRTERGDSAVYLCASSPLGGETQYFGPGTRLLVL.

In its sample, this clone was seen once. The J gene is TRBJ2-1, the V gene TRBV4-2; D not resolved. The germline V gene has CDR1 LGHNA and CDR2 YNFKEQ. The CDR3 spans 12 residues. V was trimmed by 1 base and J by 10 bases, leaving 8 bases between them. CDR3: CASSQASVEQFF. CDR3 coding DNA: TGTGCCAGCAGCCAAGCGAGCGTCGAGCAGTTCTTC.

The V and J genes are TRBV19 and TRBJ2-1, with D possibly being TRBD1 (7 bases). CDR1 is LNHDA and CDR2 is SQIVND in the germline V gene (reference sequence). V lost 2 bases and J 6 bases, leaving 23 bases between the germline ends. The CDR3 covers 18 residues. The CDR3: CASSIRRGETGSSNEQFF. The DNA for the CDR3 is TGTGCCAGTAGTATAAGGAGGGGGGAGACAGGGTCCAGCAATGAGCAGTTCTTC.

The chain joins TRBV7-2 to TRBJ1-5; D possibly corresponds to TRBD1 (6 bases). The V and J ends lost 2 bases and 3 bases respectively, with 14 bases between them. This CDR3 contains 16 residues. Germline-derived CDR1 and CDR2 are SGHTA and FQGNSA. The CDR3 bases are TGTGCCAGCAGCTTATCCGGGGGCAAGATCAATCAGCCCCAGCATTTT. Translated: CASSLSGGKINQPQHF.

This clone appeared a single time. This sequence joins TRBV6-6 and TRBJ2-2; D is unclear. V lost 6 bases and J 4 bases, leaving 18 bases between the germline ends. From germline, CDR1 is MNHNY and CDR2 SVGAGI (reference sequence). CDR3 length equals 16 residues. The CDR3 coding sequence is TGTGCCAGCAGGGGAATTAGCAACCCTGGCACCGGGGAGCTGTTTTTT. This translates into CASRGISNPGTGELFF.

The rearrangement uses TRBV30 and TRBJ2-3; TRBD2 matches 9 bases. Germline values: CDR1 GTSNPN, CDR2 SVGIG (reference sequence). The CDR3 is made up of 14 amino acids. V lost 4 bases and J lost 5; bases outside the gene matches: 7. The CDR3 reads CAWTLAGVGDTQYF. CDR3 nucleotides: TGTGCCTGGACCTTAGCGGGAGTGGGAGATACGCAGTATTTT. Looking up the rest from reference TRBV30 and TRBJ2-3 gives the full variable domain: SQTIHQWPATLVQPVGSPLSLECTVEGTSNPNLYWYRQAAGRGLQLLFYSVGIGQISSEVPQNLSASRPQDRQFILSSKKLLLSDSGFYLCAWTLAGVGDTQYFGPGTRLTVL.

This CDR3 reads CASSPLDASGNTIYF. CDR3 DNA: TGTGCCAGCAGCCCCCTCGATGCCTCTGGAAACACCATATATTTT. This chain joins TRBV5-8 and TRBJ1-3; the D is unclear. Per the germline V gene, CDR1 is SGHTS and CDR2 is YDEGEE. The CDR3 totals 15 residues. The V end was cut by 4 bases, the J end by 0 bases, with 11 bases between.

This clone was seen once. One end of the junction varies from germline; a read error may be responsible. The chain uses TRBV14 and TRBJ2-5; no clear D. Germline values: CDR1 SGHDN, CDR2 FVKESK. CDR3 length: 12 residues. As DNA, the CDR3 is TGTGCCAGCAGCCAAGTACAAGGGACCCAGTACTTC. As protein: CASSQVQGTQYF. The full variable domain, with the rest looked up from reference TRBV14 and TRBJ2-5, is EAGVTQFPSHSVIEKGQTVTLRCDPISGHDNLYWYRRVMGKEIKFLLHFVKESKQDESGMPNNRFLAERTGGTYSTLKVQPAELEDSGVYFCASSQVQGTQYFGPGTRLLVL.

The chain couples TRBV10-3 to TRBJ2-1; 8 bases agree with TRBD1. This CDR3 region has 17 residues. Per the germline V gene, CDR1 is ENHRY and CDR2 is SYGVKD. V shed 6 bases, J shed 0 bases, and the junction held 10 bases outside the gene matches. The CDR3 loop is CAIRDDRGPSSYNEQFF. The CDR3 nucleotides are TGTGCCATCAGGGACGACAGGGGCCCTAGCTCCTACAATGAGCAGTTCTTC.

This chain connects TRBV7-2 to TRBJ2-1; D is ambiguous. Germline V lookup: CDR1 SGHTA, CDR2 FQGNSA. This CDR3 contains 13 residues. V lost 4 bases and J 8 bases, leaving 12 bases between the germline ends. The CDR3 loop is CASSSVESHEQFF. CDR3 in DNA: TGTGCCAGCAGCTCCGTCGAAAGTCATGAGCAGTTCTTC.

The V gene is TRBV4-1, the J gene TRBJ1-4; D unresolved. The V end lost 0 bases, the J end lost 8 bases, and 10 bases lay between the germline ends. Per germline, CDR1 MGHRA and CDR2 YSYEKL. The CDR3 is 14 residues long. CDR3 coding DNA: TGCGCCAGCAGCCAAGAATGGGGTCGCGAAAAACTGTTTTTT. As protein: CASSQEWGREKLFF.

CDR3 sequence reads: CTSRANVLTF. The CDR3 DNA reads as TGCACCAGCAGGGCCAACGTCCTGACTTTC. This chain links TRBV1 with TRBJ2-6. TRBV1 is a listed pseudogene. CDR3 length: 10 amino acids.

The gene calls are TRBV29-1 and TRBJ2-2; 8 nucleotides align to TRBD2. CDR3 size: 13 residues. Germline V CDR1 and CDR2: SQVTM, ANQGSEA. J lost 4 bases, V lost 4 bases, and 2 bases had no gene match. The CDR3 nucleotides are TGCAGCGTTGCAGGGACTAGCACCGGGGAGCTGTTTTTT. This codes for CSVAGTSTGELFF.